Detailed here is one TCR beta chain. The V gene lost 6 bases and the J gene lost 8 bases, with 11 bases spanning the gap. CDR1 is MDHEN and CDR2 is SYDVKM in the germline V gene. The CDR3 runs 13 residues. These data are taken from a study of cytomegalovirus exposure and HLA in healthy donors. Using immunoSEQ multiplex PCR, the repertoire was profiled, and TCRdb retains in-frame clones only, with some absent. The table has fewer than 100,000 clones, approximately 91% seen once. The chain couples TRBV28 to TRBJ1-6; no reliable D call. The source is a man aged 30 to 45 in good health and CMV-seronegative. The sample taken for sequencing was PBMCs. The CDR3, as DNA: TGTGCCAGCAGGGAGGGCTTCGATTCACCCCTCCACTTT. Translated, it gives CASREGFDSPLHF.